This entry lists 14 T cell receptor beta chains sequenced from one sample in a study of early T cells in non-severe SARS-CoV-2 infection. TCRdb recomputed calls from the 5' RACE reads with MiXCR, one row per CDR3 protein. The data contain 70,000 to 85,000 distinct CDR3 sequences, more than 10% of them singletons. Sequenced input: whole blood. Receptors originate from an adult who was a healthcare worker with PCR-confirmed SARS-CoV-2 infection or an uninfected control (not recorded which).

This chain joins TRBV15 and TRBJ2-1; no firm D call. V lost 6 bases, J lost 0 bases, and 6 bases lay in between. The CDR3 is 13 amino acids. The germline gives CDR1 LNHNV, CDR2 YYDKDF (reference sequence). CDR3 region: CATRKSSYNEQFF. The CDR3 DNA is TGTGCCACCAGGAAAAGCTCCTACAATGAGCAGTTCTTC.

There are many counts of this clonotype. The V call is TRBV3-1, the J call TRBJ2-5; 14 bases are a match to TRBD2. Per germline, CDR1 LGHDT and CDR2 YNNKEL (reference sequence). V was pared by 1 base and J by 5 bases, with 9 bases of the junction left unmatched. The length of the CDR3 is 18 residues. The CDR3 DNA reads TGTGCCAGCAGCCAAGCCGGGACTAGCGGGAGCAGGGGCGAGACCCAGTACTTC. Translated: CASSQAGTSGSRGETQYF.

This clonotype appeared a few times. In DNA, the CDR3 is TGCAGTGCTAGAGATTCATCGGGGGGACGGAGCTATAATTCACCCCTCCACTTT. Amino acids: CSARDSSGGRSYNSPLHF. The V and J genes are TRBV20-1 and TRBJ1-6, with D possibly being TRBD1 (5 bases). The V end was cut by 0 bases, the J end by 3 bases, with 18 bases between. This CDR3 is 18 amino acids long. Germline CDR1 DFQATT, CDR2 SNEGSKA (reference sequence).

A few counts support this clonotype. This chain links TRBV7-9 with TRBJ2-7; D remains unclear. The germline V and J ends were trimmed by 5 bases and 5 bases, with 7 bases remaining between them. The germline V gene encodes CDR1 SEHNR and CDR2 FQNEAQ (reference sequence). CDR3 length: 11 residues. The CDR3 nucleotides are TGTGCCAGCAGCCTCTTGGACGAGCAGTACTTC. Translating it yields CASSLLDEQYF.

This clonotype has just a few counts. The chain joins TRBV28 to TRBJ2-1, with 11 bases lining up with TRBD2. The CDR3 is made up of 18 amino acids. V lost 5 bases and J lost 8; bases outside the gene matches: 17. Germline CDR1 reads MDHEN; CDR2 reads SYDVKM. The CDR3 sequence: CASSPPGLAGWRAYEQFF. The CDR3 DNA sequence: TGTGCCAGCAGTCCTCCCGGACTAGCGGGTTGGCGGGCCTATGAGCAGTTCTTC.

The table lists this clonotype with many counts. The rearrangement joins TRBV11-2 to TRBJ2-1; tentatively, D is TRBD2 (6 bases). Germline loops: CDR1 SGHAT, CDR2 FQNNGV. The CDR3 spans 14 residues. V lost 3 bases to trimming and J lost 7 bases, with 13 bases between them. The chain's CDR3 is CASSFSGRRNEQFF. In nucleotides, the CDR3 is TGTGCCAGCAGCTTCTCCGGGAGAAGGAATGAGCAGTTCTTC.

This clonotype showed up many times. The V and J genes are TRBV18 and TRBJ1-2; 8 nucleotides line up with TRBD1. After removal of 4 bases from V and 7 bases from J, the junction contained 5 bases not matched to a gene. Germline V lookup: CDR1 KGHSH, CDR2 LQKENI. The CDR3 totals 13 residues. The CDR3 coding sequence is TGTGCCAGCTCACAGGACAGGGTATCTGGCTACACCTTC. Its protein is CASSQDRVSGYTF.

This clonotype was seen at least ten times. V usage is TRBV29-1 and J usage is TRBJ2-1; D gene ambiguous. The CDR3 runs 12 residues. Trimming left V 4 bases short and J 6 bases short, with 10 bases between. The V gene's germline CDR1 is SQVTM and CDR2 ANQGSEA. This chain's CDR3 is CSVGWVVNEQFF. The CDR3 coding sequence is TGCAGCGTTGGGTGGGTCGTCAATGAGCAGTTCTTC.

The V gene is TRBV28, the J gene TRBJ2-7, with D possibly matching TRBD2 (5 bases). Germline values: CDR1 MDHEN, CDR2 SYDVKM. CDR3 size: 14 residues. The V and J ends lost 4 bases and 5 bases respectively, with 15 bases between them. DNA of the CDR3: TGTGCCAGCAGTTCCCTCGTGGAGGTTAACGAGCAGTACTTC. This sequence encodes CASSSLVEVNEQYF.

The chain has TRBV27 and TRBJ2-3; D gene uncertain. CDR3 length equals 15 residues. Germline loops: CDR1 MNHEY, CDR2 SMNVEV (reference sequence). The V end was cut by 10 bases, the J end by 3 bases, with 20 bases between. This chain's CDR3 is CATIPNRGPTDTQYF. DNA for the CDR3: TGTGCCACAATCCCGAATCGAGGACCAACAGATACGCAGTATTTT.

This clonotype was counted once. The V call is TRBV2, the J call TRBJ2-4; perhaps TRBD1 as D (6 bases). The germline CDR1 and CDR2 sequences are SNHLY and FYNNEI. Trimming left V 4 bases short and J 7 bases short, with 14 bases between. This CDR3 has 14 residues. The DNA of the CDR3 is TGTGCCAGCAGTGCCACAGGGATTCGGAACATTCAGTACTTC. Translation gives CASSATGIRNIQYF.

The CDR3 is CASSSNYYEQYF. The DNA for the CDR3 is TGTGCCAGCAGTTCGAATTACTACGAGCAGTACTTC. The chain uses TRBV28 and TRBJ2-7; D gene ambiguous. CDR1 and CDR2 (germline): MDHEN, SYDVKM. With 4 bases removed from V and 3 bases from J, the gap between germline ends came to 7 bases. The CDR3 spans 12 residues.

The genes are TRBV5-5 and TRBJ2-1; 10 bases match TRBD2. V was clipped by 3 bases and J by 12 bases; unmatched bases: 6. This CDR3 has 13 amino acids. CDR1 is SGHKS, CDR2 YYEKEE, per germline (reference sequence). In DNA, the CDR3 is TGTGCCAGCAGCTCGTCTAGCGGGAGCTGGCAGTTCTTC. Amino acid sequence: CASSSSSGSWQFF. Full variable domain (rest looked up from reference TRBV5-5 and TRBJ2-1): DAGVTQSPTHLIKTRGQQVTLRCSPISGHKSVSWYQQVLGQGPQFIFQYYEKEERGRGNFPDRFSARQFPNYSSELNVNALLLGDSALYLCASSSSSGSWQFFGPGTRLTVL.

The genes are TRBV9 and TRBJ2-7, with D possibly called TRBD1 or TRBD2 (5 bases each). V was trimmed by 3 bases and J by 7 bases, leaving 23 bases between them. The CDR3 totals 16 residues. Germline CDR1 reads SGDLS; CDR2 reads YYNGEE. The CDR3 is CASSARDVTLSGEQYF. CDR3 DNA sequence: TGTGCCAGCAGCGCTCGGGACGTGACCCTCTCCGGGGAGCAGTACTTC.